The 26 T cell receptor beta chains in this list originate from one sample, sequenced in a study of T cell responses to AZD1222 COVID-19 vaccine. Produced via immunoSEQ multiplex PCR; TCRdb's table is partial and in-frame only. Here the sample spans 160,000 or so clones, roughly 94% being singletons. The input for sequencing was peripheral blood, taken 28 days after the second AZD1222 dose. Receptor source: an adult who received the AZD1222 COVID-19 vaccine.

This clone was detected only once. The same CDR3 arises from other DNA sequences in this sample as well. The chain is built from TRBV10-3 and TRBJ1-5; 9 bases fit TRBD1. This CDR3 has 13 residues. The V gene end was trimmed by 9 bases and the J gene end by 4 bases; junction bases not matched to a gene: 4. Germline CDR1 reads ENHRY; CDR2 reads SYGVKD. The CDR3 protein is CAIRDRENQPQHF. CDR3 nucleotides: TGTGCCATTAGGGACAGGGAGAATCAGCCCCAGCATTTT.

The rearrangement links TRBV7-9 to TRBJ2-7; the match to TRBD1 covers 10 bases. The CDR3 is made up of 17 amino acids. Germline V gene lookup returns CDR1 SEHNR and CDR2 FQNEAQ (reference sequence). V was pared by 5 bases and J by 1 base, with 11 bases of the junction left unmatched. As DNA, the CDR3 is TGTGCCAGCAGCAGGGACAGGGGAATGTGGGGATCCTACGAGCAGTACTTC. It translates to CASSRDRGMWGSYEQYF.

In its sample, this clone was seen once. The chain is built from TRBV5-8 and TRBJ1-1, with D uncertain. In germline, CDR1 is SGHTS, CDR2 YDEGEE. This CDR3 comprises 13 residues. The V end was cut by 3 bases, the J end by 0 bases, with 6 bases between. The DNA of the CDR3 is TGTGCCAGCAGCTGGGATATGAACACTGAAGCTTTCTTT. Protein product: CASSWDMNTEAFF.

The chain employs TRBV7-9 and TRBJ2-6, with D hard to call. The V end was cut by 1 base, the J end by 0 bases, with 13 bases between. This CDR3 region has 18 residues. Germline lookup yields CDR1 SEHNR and CDR2 FQNEAQ (reference sequence). The DNA for the CDR3 is TGTGCCAGCAGCTTAGTTTACATTCGGACCTCTGGGGCCAACGTCCTGACTTTC. Amino acid sequence: CASSLVYIRTSGANVLTF. Drawing the rest from reference TRBV7-9 and TRBJ2-6, the complete variable domain is DTGVSQNPRHKITKRGQNVTFRCDPISEHNRLYWYRQTLGQGPEFLTYFQNEAQLEKSRLLSDRFSAERPKGSFSTLEIQRTEQGDSAMYLCASSLVYIRTSGANVLTFGAGSRLTVL.

The chain links TRBV7-2 to TRBJ2-5, with 9 bases that match TRBD2. Germline V lookup: CDR1 SGHTA, CDR2 FQGNSA. After removal of 0 bases from V and 1 base from J, the junction contained 9 bases not matched to a gene. The CDR3 covers 18 residues. The chain's CDR3 is CASSLAGTGRGGQETQYF. Here the CDR3 DNA reads TGTGCCAGCAGCTTAGCCGGCACTGGGCGGGGGGGCCAAGAGACCCAGTACTTC.

The chain uses TRBV3-1 (or the pseudogene TRBV3-2) and TRBJ1-6, with D maybe TRBD1 (6 bases). The germline V gene has CDR1 LGHDT and CDR2 YNNKEL (reference sequence). This CDR3 has 16 residues. V was shortened by 4 bases and J by 7 bases, with 17 bases between the two germline ends. CDR3 bases: TGTGCCAGCAGCCTGACAGGCAGGACCCCCAATTCACCCCTCCACTTT. Its translation is CASSLTGRTPNSPLHF.

The chain combines TRBV9 with TRBJ1-6; 9 bases agree with TRBD1. The CDR3 covers 16 residues. V dropped 0 bases and J dropped 6; count of bases not matched to a gene: 4. Looked up from germline, CDR1 is SGDLS and CDR2 is YYNGEE. CDR3 sequence reads: CASSVGPGQGNSPLHF. In DNA, the CDR3 is TGTGCCAGCAGCGTAGGACCGGGACAGGGTAATTCACCCCTCCACTTT.

The chain links TRBV4-1 to TRBJ1-1; maybe TRBD1 (5 bases). Germline loops: CDR1 MGHRA, CDR2 YSYEKL. The CDR3 consists of 14 residues. The V gene lost 1 base and the J gene lost 4 bases, with 10 bases spanning the gap. The CDR3: CASSQVYRITEAFF. CDR3 DNA: TGCGCCAGCAGCCAAGTTTACAGGATCACTGAAGCTTTCTTT.

V and J are TRBV7-8 and TRBJ1-1; D perhaps matches TRBD1 (5 bases). V was clipped by 1 base and J by 2 bases, with 11 bases between them. Germline V gives CDR1 SGHVS, CDR2 FQNEAQ. The CDR3 is 15 residues long. The CDR3, as DNA: TGTGCCAGCAGCTTAGGAGTAGGGGCAAACACTGAAGCTTTCTTT. As protein: CASSLGVGANTEAFF.

This sequence joins TRBV5-6 and TRBJ2-1; 12 nucleotides align to TRBD2. This CDR3 is 16 amino acids long. V lost 4 bases, J lost 3 bases, and 5 bases stayed unmatched. The germline CDR1 and CDR2 sequences are SGHDT and YYEEEE. DNA for the CDR3: TGTGCCAGCAGCCAGTTACTAGCGGGGGGCTACAATGAGCAGTTCTTC. As protein: CASSQLLAGGYNEQFF.

The V and J genes are TRBV5-1 and TRBJ1-1; 7 bases are a match to TRBD1. CDR3 length equals 16 residues. Germline V gene lookup returns CDR1 SGHRS and CDR2 YFSETQ. Losses at the gene ends were 0 bases for V and 0 bases for J; bases not matched to a gene: 5. For the CDR3, the DNA is TGCGCCAGCAGCTTGGACAGGGGATGGGTGAACACTGAAGCTTTCTTT. Translating it yields CASSLDRGWVNTEAFF.

The gene calls are TRBV7-9 and TRBJ2-7, with D maybe TRBD1 (6 bases). This CDR3 has 15 amino acids. Germline values: CDR1 SEHNR, CDR2 FQNEAQ (reference sequence). The V gene lost 2 bases and the J gene lost 6 bases, with 17 bases spanning the gap. The CDR3 coding sequence is TGTGCCAGCAGCTTATTTCCCGAACAGGGAACCGAGCAGTACTTC. This sequence encodes CASSLFPEQGTEQYF.

This sequence joins TRBV5-1 and TRBJ1-2, with D possibly TRBD1 on 6 matching bases. The CDR3 sequence is 14 residues long. Germline V lookup: CDR1 SGHRS, CDR2 YFSETQ. V lost 0 bases and J lost 9, with 15 bases in between. The CDR3 protein is CASSLGEGVKSYTF. The CDR3 DNA is TGCGCCAGCAGCTTGGGTGAGGGGGTAAAAAGCTACACCTTC.

The chain employs TRBV25-1 and TRBJ1-2; no reliable D call. The V gene's germline CDR1 is MGHDK and CDR2 SYGVNS. CDR3 length equals 13 residues. Trimming left V 3 bases short and J 4 bases short, with 9 bases between. CDR3 in amino acids: CASSDGPLYGYTF. The CDR3 region has the DNA TGTGCCAGCAGTGATGGACCGCTCTATGGCTACACCTTC.

This chain joins TRBV7-2 and TRBJ1-5; 7 positions agree with TRBD1. There are 16 residues in the CDR3. CDR1 is SGHTA and CDR2 is FQGNSA in the germline V gene. The V and J ends lost 2 bases and 2 bases, in that order; junction bases with no gene match: 6. The CDR3 sequence: CASSLPRQGGNQPQHF. The CDR3, as DNA: TGTGCCAGCAGCTTACCCCGACAGGGAGGCAATCAGCCCCAGCATTTT. Supplemented by reference TRBV7-2 and TRBJ1-5, the full variable domain reads GAGVSQSPSNKVTEKGKDVELRCDPISGHTALYWYRQSLGQGLEFLIYFQGNSAPDKSGLPSDRFSAERTGGSVSTLTIQRTQQEDSAVYLCASSLPRQGGNQPQHFGDGTRLSIL.

This rearrangement joins TRBV5-1 to TRBJ1-1; D call uncertain. There are 14 residues in the CDR3. V was shortened by 0 bases and J by 7 bases, with 13 bases between the two germline ends. Germline V CDR1 and CDR2: SGHRS, YFSETQ. The CDR3 DNA is TGCGCCAGCAGCTTGGGAGGAGGGAGCAGTGAAGCTTTCTTT. Protein: CASSLGGGSSEAFF.

The rearrangement links TRBV5-1 to TRBJ2-7; D may be TRBD1 or TRBD2 (6 bases each). The CDR3 consists of 15 residues. In germline, CDR1 is SGHRS, CDR2 YFSETQ. V shed 0 bases and J shed 5 bases, with 15 bases lying between them. The CDR3 region is CASSLERAGEDEQYF. The CDR3 region has the DNA TGCGCCAGCAGCTTGGAAAGGGCAGGGGAGGACGAGCAGTACTTC.

Only one count was recorded for this clone. The CDR3 coding sequence is TGTGCCAGCAGCTTTAGCGGGGGGGCAGATTTACGGTCCTACGAGCAGTACTTC. Protein product: CASSFSGGADLRSYEQYF. This chain connects TRBV13 to TRBJ2-7; 11 bases match TRBD2. The length of the CDR3 is 18 residues. V lost 3 bases and J lost 1; bases outside the gene matches: 11. Germline V gene data show CDR1 as PRHDT and CDR2 as FYEKMQ (reference sequence).

The rearrangement joins TRBV29-1 to TRBJ1-1; possible D gene TRBD1, 5 bases. The germline CDR1 and CDR2 sequences are SQVTM and ANQGSEA. The CDR3 is 11 residues long. V lost 5 bases and J lost 10, with 14 bases in between. For the CDR3, the DNA is TGCAGCGTTCTCCGCGGGGCGGTAGCTTTCTTT. This encodes CSVLRGAVAFF.

J is TRBJ2-1 and V is TRBV29-1, with D maybe TRBD1 (6 bases). Germline V lookup: CDR1 SQVTM, CDR2 ANQGSEA. The CDR3 is 13 residues long. The V end lost 6 bases, the J end lost 6 bases, and 15 bases lay between the germline ends. The CDR3 sequence: CSVSRGRSNEQFF. CDR3 in DNA: TGCAGCGTATCCAGGGGTAGGAGCAATGAGCAGTTCTTC.

J is TRBJ1-2 and V is TRBV2; unclear D gene. The CDR3 consists of 15 residues. Per the germline V gene, CDR1 is SNHLY and CDR2 is FYNNEI. Trimming took 3 bases from V and 5 from J, leaving 16 bases between them. The CDR3 protein is CASSEEDRSVYGYTF. The CDR3 coding sequence is TGTGCCAGCAGTGAGGAGGACCGCAGCGTTTATGGCTACACCTTC.

The V and J genes are TRBV29-1 and TRBJ1-1, with D possibly being TRBD1 (6 bases). The CDR3 has 10 residues. V lost 5 bases to trimming and J lost 8 bases, with 9 bases between them. Germline assignment: CDR1 SQVTM and CDR2 ANQGSEA. The CDR3 bases are TGCAGCGTTTATGGACAGGAAGCTTTCTTT. As protein: CSVYGQEAFF.

This rearrangement joins TRBV9 to TRBJ2-1, with D perhaps matching TRBD1 (6 bases). V lost 3 bases to trimming and J lost 0 bases, with 13 bases between them. From germline, CDR1 is SGDLS and CDR2 YYNGEE. The CDR3 loop spans 16 amino acids. The CDR3 DNA reads as TGTGCCAGCAGCGCCGACAGGACGAGCTCCTACAATGAGCAGTTCTTC. Protein: CASSADRTSSYNEQFF.

The genes are TRBV10-1 and TRBJ1-6; the D gene is possibly TRBD1 (5 bases). Per the germline V gene, CDR1 is WNHNN and CDR2 is SYGVQD (reference sequence). The CDR3 runs to 14 residues. With 5 bases removed from V and 7 bases from J, the gap between germline ends came to 12 bases. This CDR3 reads CASSNTGANSPLHF. The CDR3 region has the DNA TGCGCCAGCAGTAACACAGGAGCCAATTCACCCCTCCACTTT.

The gene calls are TRBV7-2 and TRBJ2-3; D uncertain. V lost 4 bases to trimming and J lost 3 bases, with 14 bases between them. Germline V gene data show CDR1 as SGHTA and CDR2 as FQGNSA. The CDR3 is made up of 15 amino acids. The CDR3 loop is CASSSWTRTTDTQYF. DNA of the CDR3: TGTGCCAGCAGCTCTTGGACCAGAACGACAGATACGCAGTATTTT.

This sequence joins TRBV6-5 and TRBJ1-5; possible D gene TRBD1, 5 bases. The CDR3 is 13 amino acids. Trimming pared 11 bases from V and 0 bases from J, leaving 11 bases between. In germline, CDR1 is MNHEY, CDR2 SVGAGI. The CDR3 sequence: CAAGGSSNQPQHF. DNA of the CDR3: TGTGCCGCCGGGGGGTCTAGCAATCAGCCCCAGCATTTT.